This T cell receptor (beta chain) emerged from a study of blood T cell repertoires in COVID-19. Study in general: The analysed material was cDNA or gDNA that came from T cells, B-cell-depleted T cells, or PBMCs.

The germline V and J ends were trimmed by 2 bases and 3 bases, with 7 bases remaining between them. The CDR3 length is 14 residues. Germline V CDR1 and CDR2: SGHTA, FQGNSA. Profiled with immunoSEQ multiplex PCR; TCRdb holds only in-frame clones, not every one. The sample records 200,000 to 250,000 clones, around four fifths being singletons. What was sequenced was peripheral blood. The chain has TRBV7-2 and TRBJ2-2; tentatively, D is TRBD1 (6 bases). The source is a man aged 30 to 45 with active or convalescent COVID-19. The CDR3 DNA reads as TGTGCCAGCAGCTTACAGGGGTACACCGGGGAGCTGTTTTTT. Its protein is CASSLQGYTGELFF.